The text below deals with one T cell receptor (beta chain). Here immunoSEQ multiplex PCR was the method, and the copy in TCRdb shows in-frame clones only, minus some. The data hold roughly 2,000,000 clones, with roughly 95% observed a single time. The source of the sample is a study of shared clonotypes between healthy human individuals. Terminally differentiated effector memory CD45RA+ cells were left out of the naive CD8 fraction, which was CD45RO-negative and positively selected for CCR7. Sequenced material: naive CD8+ T cells from PBMCs. The TCR originated in a man younger than 30 in good health. Some clones in this sample may be carry-over from other donors' samples.

The CDR3 DNA reads as TGTGCCAGCAGCATTCGGGAGACTAACCATGAGCAGTTCTTC. Its protein product is CASSIRETNHEQFF. The chain combines TRBV21-1 with TRBJ2-1; TRBD2, as called in the table, went unchecked against the DNA. TRBV21-1 is a listed pseudogene. This CDR3 is built from 14 residues.